The TCR beta chain described here comes from a study of blood T cell repertoires in COVID-19. Background on the study: Spain, Italy and the United States supplied samples that represented acute and convalescent COVID-19. PBMCs, B-cell-depleted T cells, or T cells were the source of the cDNA or gDNA that made up the material.

The germline V gene encodes CDR1 LNHDA and CDR2 SQIVND (reference sequence). This CDR3 region has 12 residues. V was pared by 10 bases and J by 2 bases, with 9 bases between. The method was immunoSEQ multiplex PCR; TCRdb's version includes in-frame clones alone and lacks a portion of them. The sample lists 40,000 to 65,000 clones; approximately 80% were seen once. The chain combines TRBV19 with TRBJ2-1, with a possible D match to TRBD1 (5 bases). The sample comprised peripheral blood. The clonotype was recovered from a human donor with active or convalescent COVID-19. The donor label of this sample is uncertain. In DNA, the CDR3 is TGTGCCACTGACAGCCCCTACAATGAGCAGTTCTTC. Translation: CATDSPYNEQFF.